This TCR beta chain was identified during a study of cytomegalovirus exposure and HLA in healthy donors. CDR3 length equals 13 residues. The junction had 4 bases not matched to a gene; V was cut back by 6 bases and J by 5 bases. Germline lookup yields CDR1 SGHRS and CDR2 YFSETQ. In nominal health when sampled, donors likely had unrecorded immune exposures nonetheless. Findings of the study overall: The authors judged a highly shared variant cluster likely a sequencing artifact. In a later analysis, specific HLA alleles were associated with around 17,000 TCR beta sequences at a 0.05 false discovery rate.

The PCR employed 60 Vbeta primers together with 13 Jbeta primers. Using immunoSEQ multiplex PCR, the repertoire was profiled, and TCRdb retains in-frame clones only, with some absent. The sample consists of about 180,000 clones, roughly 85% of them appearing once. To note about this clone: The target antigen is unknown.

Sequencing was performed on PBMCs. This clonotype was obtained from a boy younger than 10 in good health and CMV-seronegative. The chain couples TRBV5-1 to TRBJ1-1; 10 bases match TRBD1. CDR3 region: CASNQGQGTEAFF. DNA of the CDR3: TGCGCCAGCAACCAGGGACAGGGGACTGAAGCTTTCTTT.